The 18 T cell receptor beta chains presented below share a single source sample, sequenced in a study of blood T cell repertoires in COVID-19. Using immunoSEQ multiplex PCR, the repertoire was profiled, and TCRdb retains in-frame clones only, with some absent. The table lists 99,000 or so clones, 85% to 90% of them singletons. The source material was peripheral blood. Every receptor here comes from a man aged 45-65 years with acute or convalescent COVID-19.

The rearrangement uses TRBV10-2 and TRBJ1-1; 7 bases fit TRBD1. The CDR3 has 12 residues. Losses at the gene ends were 8 bases for V and 6 bases for J; bases not matched to a gene: 6. In germline, CDR1 is WSHSY, CDR2 SAAADI. The CDR3 sequence is CASLTGDSEAFF. Here the CDR3 DNA reads TGCGCCAGCCTAACAGGGGATTCTGAAGCTTTCTTT.

The chain uses TRBV11-3 and TRBJ2-3; D gene unclear. Trimming took 5 bases from V and 3 from J, leaving 6 bases between them. The CDR3 has 12 residues. Germline V lookup: CDR1 SGHNT, CDR2 YENEEA. The CDR3 here is CASSIFTDTQYF. Written as DNA, the CDR3 is TGTGCCAGCAGCATATTTACAGATACGCAGTATTTT.

V and J are TRBV24-1 and TRBJ2-1; 13 bases align to TRBD2. This CDR3 contains 15 residues. With V trimmed by 4 bases and J by 10 bases, 6 bases remained unmatched. Per the germline V gene, CDR1 is KGHDR and CDR2 is SFDVKD. This CDR3 reads CATSDPGLAGDEQFF. In DNA form, the CDR3 reads TGTGCCACCAGTGACCCTGGACTAGCGGGAGACGAGCAGTTCTTC.

The chain carries TRBV24-1 and TRBJ2-1; tentative D call: TRBD1 (5 bases). CDR1 is KGHDR and CDR2 is SFDVKD in the germline V gene. V was clipped by 5 bases and J by 9 bases, with 10 bases between them. This CDR3 is built from 12 residues. The CDR3 nucleotides read TGTGCCACCAGTGGCAGGGTGACTGAGCAGTTCTTC. It specifies CATSGRVTEQFF.

The gene calls are TRBV5-5 and TRBJ1-4; the match to TRBD1 covers 9 bases. CDR1 is SGHKS and CDR2 is YYEKEE in the germline V gene (reference sequence). The ends lost 4 bases at V and 5 bases at J; junction bases unmatched: 3. The CDR3 has 14 residues. Written as DNA, the CDR3 is TGTGCCAGCAGCACACAGGGGGCGAATGAAAAACTGTTTTTT. Protein sequence: CASSTQGANEKLFF.

The chain employs TRBV11-3 and TRBJ2-7, with a weak D call TRBD1 (6 bases). CDR3 length: 14 residues. CDR1 is SGHNT, CDR2 YENEEA, per germline. The V end lost 2 bases, the J end lost 2 bases, and 10 bases lay between the germline ends. In DNA, the CDR3 is TGTGCCAGCAGCTTATTACAGGGCCCCTACGAGCAGTACTTC. It specifies CASSLLQGPYEQYF.

This chain uses TRBV15 with TRBJ1-5; 10 bases are a match to TRBD1. This CDR3 has 14 amino acids. CDR1 and CDR2 from the germline V gene are LNHNV and YYDKDF (reference sequence). J was trimmed by 11 bases and V by 3 bases; bases with no gene match: 7. CDR3 sequence: CATSRETGGESQHF. The CDR3 region has the DNA TGTGCCACCAGCAGGGAGACAGGGGGCGAGTCCCAGCATTTT. Full variable domain (remainder filled in from reference TRBV15 and TRBJ1-5): DAMVIQNPRYQVTQFGKPVTLSCSQTLNHNVMYWYQQKSSQAPKLLFHYYDKDFNNEADTPDNFQSRRPNTSFCFLDIRSPGLGDTAMYLCATSRETGGESQHFGDGTRLSIL.

V gene TRBV9 combines with J gene TRBJ2-3, with a possible D match to TRBD2 (6 bases). CDR1 and CDR2 from the germline V gene are SGDLS and YYNGEE. The V end lost 1 base, the J end lost 1 base, and 10 bases lay between the germline ends. This CDR3 comprises 15 residues. The CDR3 is CASSVTWGGTDTQYF. The CDR3 region has the DNA TGTGCCAGCAGCGTAACTTGGGGGGGCACAGATACGCAGTATTTT.

The V and J genes are TRBV10-1 and TRBJ1-5, with a possible D match to TRBD1 (5 bases). Germline V CDR1 and CDR2: WNHNN, SYGVQD (reference sequence). The V gene lost 0 bases and the J gene lost 0 bases, with 18 bases spanning the gap. CDR3 length: 19 amino acids. CDR3 protein: CASSESGVGRRHSNQPQHF. The CDR3 nucleotides are TGCGCCAGCAGTGAGTCAGGGGTAGGCCGGCGCCATAGCAATCAGCCCCAGCATTTT.

V usage is TRBV5-1 and J usage is TRBJ2-1, with TRBD1 as a possible D gene (5 bases). This CDR3 region has 17 residues. Trimming removed 0 bases at V and 6 bases at J, with 19 bases between. CDR1 is SGHRS, CDR2 YFSETQ, per germline. The CDR3 spells CASSLVAYRSSGNEQFF. The CDR3 DNA follows: TGCGCCAGCAGCTTGGTGGCCTACAGGAGTAGTGGCAATGAGCAGTTCTTC. Based on the CDR3 plus reference TRBV5-1 and TRBJ2-1, the full variable domain is KAGVTQTPRYLIKTRGQQVTLSCSPISGHRSVSWYQQTPGQGLQFLFEYFSETQRNKGNFPGRFSGRQFSNSRSEMNVSTLELGDSALYLCASSLVAYRSSGNEQFFGPGTRLTVL.

The V call is TRBV6-5, the J call TRBJ2-7, with 8 positions matching TRBD1. The V segment lost 2 bases and the J segment 5 bases; nucleotides outside the gene matches: 8. CDR1 is MNHEY and CDR2 is SVGAGI in the germline V gene. This CDR3 is built from 15 residues. CDR3 DNA sequence: TGTGCCAGCAGTTACCTCCGGACAGGGACCCACGAGCAGTACTTC. It specifies CASSYLRTGTHEQYF.

The V gene is TRBV6-1, the J gene TRBJ2-7; TRBD2 aligns across 8 bases. The CDR3 is made up of 15 amino acids. The germline CDR1 and CDR2 sequences are MNHNS and SASEGT. Trimming took 4 bases from V and 4 from J; bases not matched to a gene: 9. DNA for the CDR3: TGTGCCAGCAGTGCAGCCGGGACTAGAGAATACGAGCAGTACTTC. It yields the protein CASSAAGTREYEQYF.

In this sample, this clone turned up a few times. The V call is TRBV5-1, the J call TRBJ2-7; 7 bases fit TRBD1. Germline V gene sequence: CDR1 SGHRS, CDR2 YFSETQ. The CDR3 runs 14 residues. The trim removed 4 bases at V and 0 bases at J, leaving 4 bases unmatched. The CDR3, as DNA: TGCGCCAGCAGCCTGACAGGGCCCTCCTACGAGCAGTACTTC. It is translated as CASSLTGPSYEQYF.

The chain carries TRBV10-3 and TRBJ2-5; the match to TRBD1 covers 10 bases. V lost 2 bases, J lost 6 bases, and 3 bases stayed unmatched. The CDR3 runs to 14 residues. The V gene's germline CDR1 is ENHRY and CDR2 SYGVKD. This CDR3 is CAISEGDRGQTQYF. Here the CDR3 DNA reads TGTGCCATCAGTGAGGGGGACAGGGGTCAGACCCAGTACTTC.

The chain employs TRBV4-1 and TRBJ2-7, with TRBD2 matching over 14 bases. V lost 4 bases, J lost 3 bases, and 14 bases stayed unmatched. In germline, CDR1 is MGHRA, CDR2 YSYEKL. The CDR3 has 19 amino acids. CDR3 protein: CASSLVPGLAGERYYEQYF. CDR3 sequence (DNA): TGCGCCAGCAGCCTGGTACCGGGACTAGCGGGAGAGAGGTACTACGAGCAGTACTTC.

The rearrangement uses TRBV9 and TRBJ1-2; 8 bases match TRBD1. This CDR3 has 14 residues. Germline values: CDR1 SGDLS, CDR2 YYNGEE. V was pared by 7 bases and J by 2 bases, with 7 bases of the junction left unmatched. Here the CDR3 reads CASGDRLQNYGYTF. DNA of the CDR3: TGTGCCAGCGGGGACAGGCTACAGAACTATGGCTACACCTTC.

The V and J genes are TRBV2 and TRBJ2-5, with D perhaps matching TRBD2 (5 bases). Trimming took off 3 bases at V and 7 bases at J, with 15 bases between the two ends. CDR1 SNHLY and CDR2 FYNNEI come from the germline V gene. CDR3 length: 14 residues. This chain's CDR3 is CASSDTGPGGTQYF. The CDR3 DNA sequence: TGTGCCAGCAGTGACACCGGACCCGGAGGGACCCAGTACTTC.

The chain has TRBV6-1 and TRBJ2-2; perhaps TRBD2 as D (6 bases). The CDR3 contains 16 residues. Germline V gives CDR1 MNHNS, CDR2 SASEGT. Trimming shortened V by 1 base and J by 7 bases, and 16 bases separated the two germline ends. The CDR3: CASSEVAGPRLGELFF. Here the CDR3 DNA reads TGTGCCAGCAGTGAAGTGGCGGGGCCGAGGCTCGGGGAGCTGTTTTTT.